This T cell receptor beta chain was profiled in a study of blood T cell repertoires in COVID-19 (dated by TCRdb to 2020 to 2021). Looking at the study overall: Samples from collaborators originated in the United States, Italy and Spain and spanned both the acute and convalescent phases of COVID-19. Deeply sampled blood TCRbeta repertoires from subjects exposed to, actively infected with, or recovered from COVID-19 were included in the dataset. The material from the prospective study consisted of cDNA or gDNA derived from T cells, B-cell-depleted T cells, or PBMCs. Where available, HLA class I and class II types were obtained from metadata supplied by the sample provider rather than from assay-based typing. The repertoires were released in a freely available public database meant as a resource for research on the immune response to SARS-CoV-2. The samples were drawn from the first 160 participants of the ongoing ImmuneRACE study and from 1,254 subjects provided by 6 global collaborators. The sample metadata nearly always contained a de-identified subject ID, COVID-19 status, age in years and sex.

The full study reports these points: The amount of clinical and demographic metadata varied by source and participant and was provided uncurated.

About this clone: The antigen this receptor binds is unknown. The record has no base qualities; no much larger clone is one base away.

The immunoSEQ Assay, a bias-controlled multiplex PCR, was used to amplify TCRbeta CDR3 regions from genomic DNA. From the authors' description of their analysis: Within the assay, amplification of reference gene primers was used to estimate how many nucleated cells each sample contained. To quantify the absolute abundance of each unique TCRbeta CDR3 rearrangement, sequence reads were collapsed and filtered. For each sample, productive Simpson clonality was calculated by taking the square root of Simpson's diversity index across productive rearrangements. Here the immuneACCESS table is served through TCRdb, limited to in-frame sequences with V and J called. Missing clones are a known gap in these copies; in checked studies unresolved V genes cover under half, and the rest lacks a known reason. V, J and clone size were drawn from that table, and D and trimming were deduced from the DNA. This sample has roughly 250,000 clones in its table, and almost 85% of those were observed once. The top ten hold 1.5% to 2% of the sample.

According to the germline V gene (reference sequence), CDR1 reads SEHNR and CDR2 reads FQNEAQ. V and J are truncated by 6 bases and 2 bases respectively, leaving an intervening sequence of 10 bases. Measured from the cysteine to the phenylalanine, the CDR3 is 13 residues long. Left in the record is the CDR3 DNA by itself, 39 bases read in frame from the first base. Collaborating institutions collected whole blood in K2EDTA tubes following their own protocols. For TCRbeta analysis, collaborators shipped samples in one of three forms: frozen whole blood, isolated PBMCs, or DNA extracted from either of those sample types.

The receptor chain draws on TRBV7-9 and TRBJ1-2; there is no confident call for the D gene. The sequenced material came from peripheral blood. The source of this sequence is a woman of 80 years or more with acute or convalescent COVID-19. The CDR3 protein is CASRRHENYGYTF. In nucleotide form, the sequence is TGTGCCAGCAGACGACACGAGAACTATGGCTACACCTTC. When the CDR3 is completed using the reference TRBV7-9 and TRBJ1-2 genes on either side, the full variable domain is DTGVSQNPRHKITKRGQNVTFRCDPISEHNRLYWYRQTLGQGPEFLTYFQNEAQLEKSRLLSDRFSAERPKGSFSTLEIQRTEQGDSAMYLCASRRHENYGYTFGSGTRLTVV.